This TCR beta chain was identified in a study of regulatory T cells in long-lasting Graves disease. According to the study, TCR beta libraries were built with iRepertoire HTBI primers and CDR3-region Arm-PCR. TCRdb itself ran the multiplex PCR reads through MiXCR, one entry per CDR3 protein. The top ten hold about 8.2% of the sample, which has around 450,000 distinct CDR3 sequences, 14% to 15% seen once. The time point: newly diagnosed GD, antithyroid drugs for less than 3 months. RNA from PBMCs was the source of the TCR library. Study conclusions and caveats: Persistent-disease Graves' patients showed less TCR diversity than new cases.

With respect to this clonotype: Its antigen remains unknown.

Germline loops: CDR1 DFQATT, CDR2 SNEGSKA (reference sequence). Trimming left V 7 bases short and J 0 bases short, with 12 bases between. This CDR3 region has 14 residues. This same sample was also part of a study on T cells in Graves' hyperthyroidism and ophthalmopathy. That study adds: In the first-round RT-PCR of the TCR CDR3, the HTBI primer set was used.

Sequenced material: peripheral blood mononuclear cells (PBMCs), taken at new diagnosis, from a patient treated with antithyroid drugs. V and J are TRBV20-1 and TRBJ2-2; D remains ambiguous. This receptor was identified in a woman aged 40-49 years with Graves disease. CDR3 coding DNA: TGCAGTGTATCTGGCGCTTCGAACACCGGGGAGCTGTTTTTT. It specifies CSVSGASNTGELFF.